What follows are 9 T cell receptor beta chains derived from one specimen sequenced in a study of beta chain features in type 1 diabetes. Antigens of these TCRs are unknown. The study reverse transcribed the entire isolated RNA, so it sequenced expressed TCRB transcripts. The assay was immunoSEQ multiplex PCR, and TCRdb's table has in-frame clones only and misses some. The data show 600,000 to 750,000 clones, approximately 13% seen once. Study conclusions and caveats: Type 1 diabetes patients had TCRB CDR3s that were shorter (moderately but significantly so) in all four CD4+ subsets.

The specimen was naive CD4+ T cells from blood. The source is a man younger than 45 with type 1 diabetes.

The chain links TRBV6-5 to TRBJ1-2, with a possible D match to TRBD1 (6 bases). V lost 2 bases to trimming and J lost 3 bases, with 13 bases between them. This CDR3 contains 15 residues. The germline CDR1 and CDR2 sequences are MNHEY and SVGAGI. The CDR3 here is CASSYGPTGYYGYTF. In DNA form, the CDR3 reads TGTGCCAGCAGTTACGGCCCTACAGGGTACTATGGCTACACCTTC.

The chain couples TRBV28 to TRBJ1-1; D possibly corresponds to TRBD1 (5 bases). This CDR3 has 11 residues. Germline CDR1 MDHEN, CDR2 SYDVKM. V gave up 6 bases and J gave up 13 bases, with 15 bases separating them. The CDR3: CASSNLGGGFF. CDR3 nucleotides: TGTGCCAGCAGCAACCTCGGGGGTGGTTTCTTT. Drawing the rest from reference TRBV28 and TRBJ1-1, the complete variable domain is DVKVTQSSRYLVKRTGEKVFLECVQDMDHENMFWYRQDPGLGLRLIYFSYDVKMKEKGDIPEGYSVSREKKERFSLILESASTNQTSMYLCASSNLGGGFFGQGTRLTVV.

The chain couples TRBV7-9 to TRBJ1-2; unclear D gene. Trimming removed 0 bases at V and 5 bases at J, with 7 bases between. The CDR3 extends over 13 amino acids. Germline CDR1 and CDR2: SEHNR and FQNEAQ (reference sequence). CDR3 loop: CASSLASGYGYTF. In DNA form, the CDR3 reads TGTGCCAGCAGCTTAGCGTCGGGGTATGGCTACACCTTC.

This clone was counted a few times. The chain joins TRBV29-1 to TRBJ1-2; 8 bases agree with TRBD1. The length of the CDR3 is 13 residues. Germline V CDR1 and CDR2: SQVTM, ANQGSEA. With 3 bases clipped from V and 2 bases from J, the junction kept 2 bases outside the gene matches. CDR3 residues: CSVDSGGNYGYTF. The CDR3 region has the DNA TGCAGCGTTGATTCAGGGGGCAACTATGGCTACACCTTC.

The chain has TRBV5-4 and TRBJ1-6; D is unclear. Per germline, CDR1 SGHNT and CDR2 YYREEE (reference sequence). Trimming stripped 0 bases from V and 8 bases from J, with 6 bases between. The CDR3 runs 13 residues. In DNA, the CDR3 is TGTGCCAGCAGCTTGGAGGGAGATTCACCCCTCCACTTT. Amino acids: CASSLEGDSPLHF. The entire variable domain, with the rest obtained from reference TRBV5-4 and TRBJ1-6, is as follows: ETGVTQSPTHLIKTRGQQVTLRCSSQSGHNTVSWYQQALGQGPQFIFQYYREEENGRGNFPPRFSGLQFPNYSSELNVNALELDDSALYLCASSLEGDSPLHFGNGTRLTVT.

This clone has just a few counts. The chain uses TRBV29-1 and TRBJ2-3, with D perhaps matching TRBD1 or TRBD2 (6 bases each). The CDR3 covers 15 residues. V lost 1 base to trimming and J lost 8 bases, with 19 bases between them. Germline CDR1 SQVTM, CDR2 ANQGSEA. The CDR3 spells CSVEGGGRGAVTQYF. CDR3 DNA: TGCAGCGTTGAAGGTGGCGGTAGGGGGGCAGTTACGCAGTATTTT.

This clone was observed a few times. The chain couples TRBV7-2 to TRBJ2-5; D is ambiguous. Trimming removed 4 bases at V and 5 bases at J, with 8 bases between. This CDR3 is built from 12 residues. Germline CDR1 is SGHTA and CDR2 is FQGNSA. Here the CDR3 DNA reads TGTGCCAGCAGCTACCTAGAGGAGACCCAGTACTTC. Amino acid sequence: CASSYLEETQYF. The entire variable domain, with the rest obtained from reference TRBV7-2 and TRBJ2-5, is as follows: GAGVSQSPSNKVTEKGKDVELRCDPISGHTALYWYRQSLGQGLEFLIYFQGNSAPDKSGLPSDRFSAERTGGSVSTLTIQRTQQEDSAVYLCASSYLEETQYFGPGTRLLVL.

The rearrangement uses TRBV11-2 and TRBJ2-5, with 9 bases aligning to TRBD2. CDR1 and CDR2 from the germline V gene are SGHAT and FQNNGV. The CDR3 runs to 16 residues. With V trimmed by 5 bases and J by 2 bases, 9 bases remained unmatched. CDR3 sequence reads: CASSPWDSGGQETQYF. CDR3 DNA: TGTGCCAGCAGCCCCTGGGATAGCGGGGGTCAAGAGACCCAGTACTTC.

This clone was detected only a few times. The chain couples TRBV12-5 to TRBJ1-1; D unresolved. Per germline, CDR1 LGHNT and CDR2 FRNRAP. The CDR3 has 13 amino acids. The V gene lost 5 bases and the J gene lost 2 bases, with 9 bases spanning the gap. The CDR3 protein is CASGTQLNTEAFF. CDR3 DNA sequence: TGTGCTAGTGGTACACAGCTTAACACTGAAGCTTTCTTT.